The rows below give T cell receptor beta chains drawn from one sample of a study of OX40 agonist ivuxolimab in advanced cancers. Measured with immunoSEQ multiplex PCR; TCRdb has only the in-frame clones, and not every one. Here the sample spans roughly 82,000 clones, more than 70% being singletons. The sequenced sample was CD4+ or CD8+ T cells sorted from blood, obtained in a trial of the OX40 agonist ivuxolimab. These receptor sequences come from an adult with an advanced solid tumor such as melanoma, head and neck, liver or kidney cancer. The CDR3 runs from the conserved cysteine through the conserved F or W. Fields, in order: D gene, J gene, CDR3 length, clone size, V gene, CDR3 DNA, CDR3 protein. The D gene is left open where the match is weak. Clone size is stated in some rows and not others, as once, few, many or a class when expanded.

.	TRBJ2-3	15	.	TRBV7-2	TGTGCCAGCAGCTTATGGGGGGCTGGCACAGATACGCAGTATTTT	CASSLWGAGTDTQYF
TRBD1	TRBJ1-5	14	once	TRBV6-6	TGTGCCAGCAGTGGGACAGGGGGCGAGCAGCCCCAGCATTTT	CASSGTGGEQPQHF
TRBD1	TRBJ1-1	15	.	TRBV11-1	TGTGCCAGCAGCCGATCCGGGACAGGGTATACTGAAGCTTTCTTT	CASSRSGTGYTEAFF
.	TRBJ2-2	18	.	TRBV28	TGTGCCAGCAGTTTTCAGAAAGTTGGGTCAGGGTACGCCGGGGAGCTGTTTTTT	CASSFQKVGSGYAGELFF
.	TRBJ2-3	15	.	TRBV5-6	TGTGCCAGCAGCTTGGTGCAGGCCCACCCTGATACGCAGTATTTT	CASSLVQAHPDTQYF
.	TRBJ1-1	14	.	TRBV5-1	TGCGCCAGCAAGGTTTGGACTTCGGGGACTGAAGCTTTCTTT	CASKVWTSGTEAFF
.	TRBJ2-5	17	.	TRBV18	TGTGCCAGCTCACCACGAGGACCGCAGCCAGGGAAAGAGACCCAGTACTTC	CASSPRGPQPGKETQYF
.	TRBJ1-1	16	.	TRBV18	TGTGCCAGCTCACCAAATTCGGCAGGGGCAGGGTCTGAAGCTTTCTTT	CASSPNSAGAGSEAFF
.	TRBJ2-1	13	.	TRBV6-1	TGTGCCAGCAGTTCCCGACCCTACAATGAGCAGTTCTTC	CASSSRPYNEQFF
.	TRBJ2-2	14	once	TRBV11-2	TGTGCCAGCAGCTTCGGGATGAGAACCGGGGAGCTGTTTTTT	CASSFGMRTGELFF
.	TRBJ1-2	13	.	TRBV5-4	TGTGCCAGCAGCTTTACAGGGAATATTGGCTACACCTTC	CASSFTGNIGYTF
TRBD1	TRBJ1-3	13	.	TRBV5-1	TGCGCCAGCAGCTTCGACAGGGGAGACACCATATATTTT	CASSFDRGDTIYF
.	TRBJ2-1	16	.	TRBV29-1	TGCAGCGTTGAATCCCCCGGCGCCAGCTCCTACAATGAGCAGTTCTTC	CSVESPGASSYNEQFF
TRBD1	TRBJ2-7	13	.	TRBV5-4	TGTGCCAGCAGCCGGGACAGATACTACGAGCAGTACTTC	CASSRDRYYEQYF
TRBD1	TRBJ1-2	15	.	TRBV28	TGTGCCAGCAGTCGAGGACAGGGGGCACCCCAGGGCTACACCTTC	CASSRGQGAPQGYTF
.	TRBJ2-4	16	.	TRBV5-4	TGTGCCAGCAGCTTGGGAACGACGCTGGGCAAAAACATTCAGTACTTC	CASSLGTTLGKNIQYF
.	TRBJ2-1	16	.	TRBV5-1	TGCGCCAGCAGCTTGGTTGTACCACTAACTTACAATGAGCAGTTCTTC	CASSLVVPLTYNEQFF
.	TRBJ1-2	15	.	TRBV13	TGTGCCAGCAGCTTCACTCCAGGGCCTCTGGGTGGCTACACCTTC	CASSFTPGPLGGYTF
TRBD1	TRBJ1-4	14	.	TRBV6-1	TGTGCCAGCAGTGAGACAGGGTGGAATGAAAAACTGTTTTTT	CASSETGWNEKLFF
TRBD2	TRBJ2-3	17	.	TRBV10-3	TGTGCCATCACCCCCGAGACTAGCGGTTCGGGCACAGATACGCAGTATTTT	CAITPETSGSGTDTQYF
.	TRBJ2-1	18	.	TRBV19	TGTGCCAGTAGTATAGGCCTTGCTAGCGCAAGCTCCTACAATGAGCAGTTCTTC	CASSIGLASASSYNEQFF
.	TRBJ2-7	16	.	TRBV7-2	TGTGCCAGCAGCCGCAACCCTAGCGCGAGCTCCTACGAGCAGTACTTC	CASSRNPSASSYEQYF
.	TRBJ2-3	14	.	TRBV2	TGTGCCAGCAGTGAACAGGGGAGCACAGATACGCAGTATTTT	CASSEQGSTDTQYF
.	TRBJ1-1	14	.	TRBV5-1	TGCGCCAGCAGCTTTGAGGGGATGAACACTGAAGCTTTCTTT	CASSFEGMNTEAFF